The 32 T cell receptor beta chains given below trace back to one sample, sequenced in a study of cytomegalovirus exposure and HLA in healthy donors. The study ran its PCR with 60 Vbeta and 13 Jbeta primers. Sequencing was performed with immunoSEQ multiplex PCR; in TCRdb, only in-frame clones are kept and a portion is missing. The listing records almost 45,000 clones. The sequenced sample was PBMCs. The receptors come from a male donor in good health and CMV-seronegative.

The CDR3 is CASSFRQGATGELFF. The CDR3 DNA reads as TGCGCCAGCAGCTTCCGACAGGGGGCCACCGGGGAGCTGTTTTTT. The chain couples TRBV5-1 to TRBJ2-2; 10 positions match TRBD1. The junction had 2 bases not matched to a gene; V was cut back by 2 bases and J by 4 bases. The CDR3 is 15 residues long. Germline V lookup: CDR1 SGHRS, CDR2 YFSETQ.

This chain joins TRBV19 and TRBJ2-5; 7 bases are shared with TRBD2. V lost 3 bases and J lost 4; bases outside the gene matches: 8. Germline V gene lookup returns CDR1 LNHDA and CDR2 SQIVND (reference sequence). CDR3 size: 15 residues. The CDR3 spells CASSIGGRLGETQYF. CDR3 bases: TGTGCCAGTAGTATTGGCGGGAGATTGGGAGAGACCCAGTACTTC.

The gene calls are TRBV29-1 and TRBJ2-3, with TRBD2 matching 10 bases. Germline values: CDR1 SQVTM, CDR2 ANQGSEA. The CDR3 covers 14 residues. After removal of 5 bases from V and 1 base from J, the junction contained 3 bases not matched to a gene. The CDR3 region has the DNA TGCAGCGTTTTAGCGGGAGGAGGCACAGATACGCAGTATTTT. This gives the protein CSVLAGGGTDTQYF.

The chain recombines TRBV4-1 with TRBJ2-2; TRBD2 agrees at 9 bases. Germline V gene sequence: CDR1 MGHRA, CDR2 YSYEKL. This CDR3 is 18 amino acids long. With V trimmed by 0 bases and J by 1 base, 6 bases remained unmatched. The chain's CDR3 is CASSQDLRGRVNTGELFF. The CDR3 nucleotides read TGCGCCAGCAGCCAAGATCTCCGCGGGAGGGTGAACACCGGGGAGCTGTTTTTT.

The chain couples TRBV7-7 to TRBJ2-5, with TRBD2 identical over 12 bases. V dropped 5 bases and J dropped 1; count of bases not matched to a gene: 5. Germline assignment: CDR1 SSHAT and CDR2 FNYEAQ (reference sequence). This CDR3 region has 16 residues. The CDR3: CASSPGTSGPQETQYF. CDR3 in DNA: TGTGCCAGCAGCCCCGGGACTAGCGGGCCCCAAGAGACCCAGTACTTC.

Measured by frequency, this clone is medium-sized (0.01 to 0.1%). The V call is TRBV7-2, the J call TRBJ1-2; D perhaps matches TRBD1 (6 bases). The CDR3 is 13 residues long. Germline values: CDR1 SGHTA, CDR2 FQGNSA. The V gene lost 10 bases and the J gene lost 3 bases, with 15 bases spanning the gap. DNA for the CDR3: TGTGCCACTGAGTACAGGGTTGACTATGGCTACACCTTC. Its protein product is CATEYRVDYGYTF.

This chain connects TRBV6-6 to TRBJ1-5; D gene unclear. Trimming removed 2 bases at V and 11 bases at J, with 13 bases between. In germline, CDR1 is MNHNY, CDR2 SVGAGI (reference sequence). The CDR3 is 13 residues long. In nucleotides, the CDR3 is TGTGCCAGCAGTTACACCGAGGACTGGGCCCAGCATTTT. It is translated as CASSYTEDWAQHF.

This chain joins TRBV28 and TRBJ1-2; D may be TRBD1 (5 bases). There are 15 residues in the CDR3. Germline V CDR1 and CDR2: MDHEN, SYDVKM. With 3 bases removed from V and 5 bases from J, the gap between germline ends came to 16 bases. CDR3 region: CASSFTSGRFYGYTF. The CDR3 DNA is TGTGCCAGCAGTTTCACGTCAGGGAGGTTTTATGGCTACACCTTC.

On this clone itself: Additional DNA sequences in this sample encode the identical CDR3. V gene TRBV7-9 combines with J gene TRBJ1-1; weak D call: TRBD1 (5 bases). This CDR3 spans 13 amino acids. Trimming pared 3 bases from V and 0 bases from J, leaving 5 bases between. Germline V gene lookup returns CDR1 SEHNR and CDR2 FQNEAQ (reference sequence). CDR3 coding DNA: TGTGCCAGCAGCTTGGACATGAACACTGAAGCTTTCTTT. It specifies CASSLDMNTEAFF.

The chain recombines TRBV6-5 with TRBJ2-7; the D gene is possibly TRBD1 (5 bases). The V gene's germline CDR1 is MNHEY and CDR2 SVGAGI. The CDR3 runs to 11 residues. V dropped 5 bases and J dropped 4 bases, with 6 bases sitting between them. CDR3 protein: CASSRGYEQYF. The CDR3 DNA follows: TGTGCCAGCAGTAGGGGTTACGAGCAGTACTTC.

The rearrangement joins TRBV5-8 to TRBJ2-7, with a tentative D call TRBD2 (6 bases). CDR3 size: 12 residues. V was pared by 5 bases and J by 7 bases, with 13 bases between. The germline V gene encodes CDR1 SGHTS and CDR2 YDEGEE. The CDR3 coding sequence is TGTGCCAGCAGAACTACTGGGGGGGAGCAGTACTTC. Its translation: CASRTTGGEQYF.

The CDR3 DNA follows: TGTGCCAGCAGCCTCACCCGGGGGGCGAGGGGCGAGCAGTACTTC. Its protein product is CASSLTRGARGEQYF. The V and J genes are TRBV11-1 and TRBJ2-7, with D possibly TRBD2 on 7 matching bases. Germline V lookup: CDR1 SGHAT, CDR2 FQDESV (reference sequence). Trimming took 5 bases from V and 6 from J, leaving 20 bases between them. This CDR3 is 15 amino acids long.

The V and J genes are TRBV28 and TRBJ1-1; a weak D match, TRBD1 (6 bases). The CDR3 contains 15 residues. Germline V gene sequence: CDR1 MDHEN, CDR2 SYDVKM. V dropped 5 bases and J dropped 0 bases, with 13 bases sitting between them. The CDR3 DNA reads TGTGCCAGCAGTAACGACAGGCGGATGAACACTGAAGCTTTCTTT. Its translation: CASSNDRRMNTEAFF. Using reference TRBV28 and TRBJ1-1 for the parts outside the CDR3, the full variable domain is DVKVTQSSRYLVKRTGEKVFLECVQDMDHENMFWYRQDPGLGLRLIYFSYDVKMKEKGDIPEGYSVSREKKERFSLILESASTNQTSMYLCASSNDRRMNTEAFFGQGTRLTVV.

The V and J genes are TRBV29-1 and TRBJ2-2; D unresolved. V shed 4 bases and J shed 2 bases, with 11 bases lying between them. The CDR3 consists of 14 residues. Germline assignment: CDR1 SQVTM and CDR2 ANQGSEA. The CDR3 bases are TGCAGCGTTGTTGGCACCATTAACACCGGGGAGCTGTTTTTT. Amino acid sequence: CSVVGTINTGELFF.

The V and J genes are TRBV18 and TRBJ2-5, with 7 bases lining up with TRBD2. V lost 3 bases to trimming and J lost 5 bases; unmatched junction nucleotides: 0. The CDR3 consists of 12 residues. Per the germline V gene, CDR1 is KGHSH and CDR2 is LQKENI. The CDR3 DNA follows: TGTGCCAGCTCACCCGGGGGGGAGACCCAGTACTTC. Amino acid sequence: CASSPGGETQYF.

This chain connects TRBV4-1 to TRBJ2-5; 8 positions match TRBD2. The CDR3 runs 18 residues. V lost 0 bases and J lost 5; bases outside the gene matches: 14. Germline CDR1 and CDR2: MGHRA and YSYEKL. This CDR3 reads CASSQDRGAVRGVETQYF. CDR3 coding DNA: TGCGCCAGCAGCCAAGATCGGGGCGCTGTGCGGGGGGTGGAGACCCAGTACTTC.

The chain couples TRBV5-4 to TRBJ2-5; D might be TRBD1 (6 bases). The V gene lost 0 bases and the J gene lost 6 bases, with 15 bases spanning the gap. The CDR3 runs to 15 residues. The V gene's germline CDR1 is SGHNT and CDR2 YYREEE (reference sequence). CDR3 coding DNA: TGTGCCAGCAGCTTGGGCCACAGGGACGGAAAGACCCAGTACTTC. Amino acid sequence: CASSLGHRDGKTQYF.

V usage is TRBV15 and J usage is TRBJ1-6; tentative D call: TRBD1 (5 bases). CDR3 length: 14 residues. The V end was cut by 1 base, the J end by 8 bases, with 9 bases between. From germline, CDR1 is LNHNV and CDR2 YYDKDF (reference sequence). Written as DNA, the CDR3 is TGTGCCACCAGCAGAGTCACGGGGGATTCACCCCTCCACTTT. This translates into CATSRVTGDSPLHF.

V is TRBV27 and J is TRBJ2-1; maybe TRBD1 (7 bases). Trimming took 4 bases from V and 5 from J, leaving 24 bases between them. Germline V CDR1 and CDR2: MNHEY, SMNVEV (reference sequence). CDR3 length: 18 residues. Here the CDR3 reads CASSSSGPAGGWNNEQFF. CDR3 nucleotide sequence: TGTGCCAGCAGTTCCTCCGGCCCGGCAGGGGGGTGGAACAATGAGCAGTTCTTC.

The CDR3 sequence is CASSPAGDREEAFF. CDR3 DNA sequence: TGTGCCAGCTCACCAGCCGGGGACAGGGAGGAAGCTTTCTTT. This chain uses TRBV18 with TRBJ1-1; 9 positions match TRBD1. The CDR3 contains 14 residues. Germline V gene data show CDR1 as KGHSH and CDR2 as LQKENI. With V trimmed by 2 bases and J by 8 bases, 6 bases remained unmatched.

The V gene is TRBV11-3, the J gene TRBJ2-7, with D possibly TRBD1 on 6 matching bases. There are 15 residues in the CDR3. In germline, CDR1 is SGHNT, CDR2 YENEEA. Trimming cost V 1 base and J 2 bases, with 12 bases left between them. The CDR3 region has the DNA TGTGCCAGCAGCTTAGGAGGGGGACCGGCCTACGAGCAGTACTTC. This encodes CASSLGGGPAYEQYF.

The chain recombines TRBV9 with TRBJ2-1; the D is unclear. Trimming cost V 4 bases and J 0 bases, with 14 bases left between them. This CDR3 spans 16 amino acids. CDR1 and CDR2 (germline): SGDLS, YYNGEE. CDR3 amino acids: CASSSQTFSSYNEQFF. DNA of the CDR3: TGTGCCAGCAGCTCCCAGACTTTTAGCTCCTACAATGAGCAGTTCTTC.

The rearrangement uses TRBV9 and TRBJ2-7, with TRBD2 matching over 9 bases. The J segment lost 4 bases and the V segment lost 2 bases, leaving 4 bases of the junction unmatched. Germline V lookup: CDR1 SGDLS, CDR2 YYNGEE. The CDR3 has 14 residues. DNA for the CDR3: TGTGCCAGCAGCGTTGATAGCGGGAGATACGAGCAGTACTTC. Translation gives CASSVDSGRYEQYF.

The chain combines TRBV7-2 with TRBJ1-5; TRBD1 might be the D (5 bases). This CDR3 spans 14 amino acids. CDR1 and CDR2 (germline): SGHTA, FQGNSA. The V and J ends lost 5 bases and 4 bases respectively, with 12 bases between them. The CDR3 nucleotides read TGTGCCAGCAGCGAAACCAGGGAAAATCAGCCCCAGCATTTT. Translation: CASSETRENQPQHF. The variable domain in full, with the rest retrieved from reference TRBV7-2 and TRBJ1-5, is GAGVSQSPSNKVTEKGKDVELRCDPISGHTALYWYRQSLGQGLEFLIYFQGNSAPDKSGLPSDRFSAERTGGSVSTLTIQRTQQEDSAVYLCASSETRENQPQHFGDGTRLSIL.

CDR3 protein: CAWSVGGNNQPQHF. DNA of the CDR3: TGTGCCTGGAGTGTAGGGGGAAACAATCAGCCCCAGCATTTT. J is TRBJ1-5 and V is TRBV30; a possible D gene is TRBD1 (6 bases). This CDR3 is built from 14 residues. Between the trimmed V and J ends, which lost 0 bases and 3 bases, there was a span of 9 bases. The germline V gene encodes CDR1 GTSNPN and CDR2 SVGIG (reference sequence).

The gene calls are TRBV19 and TRBJ1-5, with D perhaps TRBD1 (6 bases). The germline V and J ends were trimmed by 1 base and 5 bases, with 12 bases remaining between them. The CDR3 runs to 15 residues. The V gene's germline CDR1 is LNHDA and CDR2 SQIVND (reference sequence). Here the CDR3 reads CASSIGKAGDQPQHF. Written as DNA, the CDR3 is TGTGCCAGTAGTATAGGGAAGGCAGGGGATCAGCCCCAGCATTTT.

This chain uses TRBV6-5 with TRBJ2-7, with TRBD2 matching 8 bases. The V gene's germline CDR1 is MNHEY and CDR2 SVGAGI. The CDR3 runs 14 residues. V dropped 7 bases and J dropped 2; count of bases not matched to a gene: 7. The CDR3 loop reads CASKAERGPYEQYF. Written as DNA, the CDR3 is TGTGCCAGCAAGGCGGAGCGGGGGCCCTACGAGCAGTACTTC.

The chain couples TRBV4-1 to TRBJ2-5, with unresolved D. The CDR3 has 13 amino acids. V was clipped by 2 bases and J by 4 bases, with 8 bases between them. The germline gives CDR1 MGHRA, CDR2 YSYEKL. CDR3 protein: CASSQFRSETQYF. In DNA form, the CDR3 reads TGCGCCAGCAGCCAATTCAGGTCAGAGACCCAGTACTTC.

The chain links TRBV2 to TRBJ1-1; maybe TRBD1 (5 bases). This CDR3 comprises 13 residues. CDR1 SNHLY and CDR2 FYNNEI come from the germline V gene. With 6 bases removed from V and 6 bases from J, the gap between germline ends came to 14 bases. CDR3 nucleotides: TGTGCCAGCAGGGGGGGACTTCTGGCTGAAGCTTTCTTT. Residues: CASRGGLLAEAFF.

The chain combines TRBV6-1 with TRBJ1-4; D perhaps matches TRBD1 (5 bases). V shed 9 bases and J shed 6 bases, with 17 bases lying between them. This CDR3 spans 14 amino acids. Germline assignment: CDR1 MNHNS and CDR2 SASEGT. CDR3 loop: CARRTQGRDEKLFF. Here the CDR3 DNA reads TGTGCCAGAAGAACCCAGGGAAGGGATGAAAAACTGTTTTTT.

The chain carries TRBV27 and TRBJ2-7; 7 bases align to TRBD1. With 6 bases clipped from V and 0 bases from J, the junction kept 11 bases outside the gene matches. From germline, CDR1 is MNHEY and CDR2 SMNVEV (reference sequence). This CDR3 contains 16 residues. The CDR3 bases are TGTGCCAGCAGCTATTACAGGGGCGCGACCTCCTACGAGCAGTACTTC. Protein sequence: CASSYYRGATSYEQYF.

The rearrangement links TRBV13 to TRBJ2-5; D is ambiguous. CDR3 length equals 13 residues. Trimming pared 4 bases from V and 2 bases from J, leaving 8 bases between. Germline CDR1 and CDR2: PRHDT and FYEKMQ (reference sequence). The CDR3, as DNA: TGTGCCAGCAGCTCACTACTACAAGAGACCCAGTACTTC. Its translation: CASSSLLQETQYF. Drawing the rest from reference TRBV13 and TRBJ2-5, the complete variable domain is AAGVIQSPRHLIKEKRETATLKCYPIPRHDTVYWYQQGPGQDPQFLISFYEKMQSDKGSIPDRFSAQQFSDYHSELNMSSLELGDSALYFCASSSLLQETQYFGPGTRLLVL.